This entry lists 2 T cell receptor beta chains sequenced from one sample in a study of blood T cell repertoires in COVID-19. Data came from immunoSEQ multiplex PCR; TCRdb stores just in-frame clones and leaves some out. The repertoire consists of 110,000 or so clones, with around 85% occurring once and the leading ten covering more than 10%. The sequenced material came from peripheral blood. These receptors were collected from a human donor in a cohort sampled during active COVID-19.

The chain couples TRBV2 to TRBJ1-6; 7 bases fit TRBD1. This CDR3 is built from 15 residues. CDR1 and CDR2 (germline): SNHLY, FYNNEI. V gave up 5 bases and J gave up 5 bases; unmatched junction bases: 6. DNA of the CDR3: TGTGCCAGCAGTCAACGGACAGGCAATAATTCACCCCTCCACTTT. It is translated as CASSQRTGNNSPLHF. Looking up the rest from reference TRBV2 and TRBJ1-6 gives the full variable domain: EPEVTQTPSHQVTQMGQEVILRCVPISNHLYFYWYRQILGQKVEFLVSFYNNEISEKSEIFDDQFSVERPDGSNFTLKIRSTKLEDSAMYFCASSQRTGNNSPLHFGNGTRLTVT.

This rearrangement joins TRBV9 to TRBJ2-7, with 9 nucleotides matching TRBD1. The CDR3 has 15 amino acids. Germline V gene data show CDR1 as SGDLS and CDR2 as YYNGEE. The ends lost 4 bases at V and 5 bases at J; junction bases unmatched: 10. In nucleotides, the CDR3 is TGTGCCAGCAGCCCCGGACAGGGGCCCGGGCACGAGCAGTACTTC. This translates into CASSPGQGPGHEQYF.